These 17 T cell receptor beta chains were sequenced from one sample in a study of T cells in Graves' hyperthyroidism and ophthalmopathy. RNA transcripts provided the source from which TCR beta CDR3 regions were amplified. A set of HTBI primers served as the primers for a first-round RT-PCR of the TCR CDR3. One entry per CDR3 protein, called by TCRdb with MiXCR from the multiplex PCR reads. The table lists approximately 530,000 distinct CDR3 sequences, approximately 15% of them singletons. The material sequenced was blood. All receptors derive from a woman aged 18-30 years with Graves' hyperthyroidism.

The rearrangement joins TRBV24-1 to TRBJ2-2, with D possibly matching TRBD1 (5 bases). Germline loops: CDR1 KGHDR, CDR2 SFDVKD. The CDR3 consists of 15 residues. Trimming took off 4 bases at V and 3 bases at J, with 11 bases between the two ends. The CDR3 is CATSEPDRDTGELFF. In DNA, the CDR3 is TGTGCCACCAGTGAGCCCGACAGAGACACCGGGGAGCTGTTTTTT.

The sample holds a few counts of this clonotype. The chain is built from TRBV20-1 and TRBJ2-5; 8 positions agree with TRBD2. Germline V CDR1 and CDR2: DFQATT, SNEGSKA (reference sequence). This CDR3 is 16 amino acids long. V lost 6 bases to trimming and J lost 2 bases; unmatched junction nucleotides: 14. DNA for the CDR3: TGCAGTGCCAGTACTAGCGGAGCGACCGAGCAAGAGACCCAGTACTTC. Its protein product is CSASTSGATEQETQYF.

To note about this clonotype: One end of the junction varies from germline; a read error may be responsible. The CDR3: CASTLGQLNTGELFF. The CDR3 DNA reads as TGTGCCAGCACTTTAGGACAGTTAAACACCGGGGAGCTGTTTTTT. The rearrangement uses TRBV12-3 or TRBV12-4 and TRBJ2-2, with D tentatively TRBD1 (6 bases). CDR3 length equals 15 residues.

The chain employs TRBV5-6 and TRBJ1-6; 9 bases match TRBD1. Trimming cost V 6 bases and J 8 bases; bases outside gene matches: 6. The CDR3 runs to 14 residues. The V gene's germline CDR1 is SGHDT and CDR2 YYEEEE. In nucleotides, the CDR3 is TGTGCCAGCACCCGGGACAGGGCGGATTCACCCCTCCACTTT. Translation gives CASTRDRADSPLHF. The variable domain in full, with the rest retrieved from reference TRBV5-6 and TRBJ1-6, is DAGVTQSPTHLIKTRGQQVTLRCSPKSGHDTVSWYQQALGQGPQFIFQYYEEEERQRGNFPDRFSGHQFPNYSSELNVNALLLGDSALYLCASTRDRADSPLHFGNGTRLTVT.

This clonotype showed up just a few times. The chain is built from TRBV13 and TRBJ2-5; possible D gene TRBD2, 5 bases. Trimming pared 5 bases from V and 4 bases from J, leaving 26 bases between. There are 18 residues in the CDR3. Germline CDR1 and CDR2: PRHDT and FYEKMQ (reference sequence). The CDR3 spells CASSRSWGAVVRRETQYF. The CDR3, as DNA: TGTGCCAGCAGCAGATCTTGGGGAGCAGTAGTGCGGCGAGAGACCCAGTACTTC.

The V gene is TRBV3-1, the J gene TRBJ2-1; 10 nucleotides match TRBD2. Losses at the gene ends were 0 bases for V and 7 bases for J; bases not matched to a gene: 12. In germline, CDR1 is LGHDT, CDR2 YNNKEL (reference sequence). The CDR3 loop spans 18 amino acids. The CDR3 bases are TGTGCCAGCAGCCAAGATATCACCGGGACTAGCGATTCGAATGAGCAGTTCTTC. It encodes CASSQDITGTSDSNEQFF.

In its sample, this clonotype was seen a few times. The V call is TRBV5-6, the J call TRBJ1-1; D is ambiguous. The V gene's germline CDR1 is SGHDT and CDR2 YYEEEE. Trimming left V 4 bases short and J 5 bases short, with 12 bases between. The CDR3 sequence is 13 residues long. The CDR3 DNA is TGTGCCAGCAGCCTGCCCGCGGGTACTGAAGCTTTCTTT. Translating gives CASSLPAGTEAFF.

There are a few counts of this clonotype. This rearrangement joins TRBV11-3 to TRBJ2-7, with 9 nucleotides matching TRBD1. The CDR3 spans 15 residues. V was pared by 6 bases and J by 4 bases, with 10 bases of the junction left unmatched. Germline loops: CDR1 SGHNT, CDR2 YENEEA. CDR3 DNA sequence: TGTGCCAGCAGAGGGCCCGGGACAGGGACTTACGAGCAGTACTTC. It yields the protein CASRGPGTGTYEQYF.

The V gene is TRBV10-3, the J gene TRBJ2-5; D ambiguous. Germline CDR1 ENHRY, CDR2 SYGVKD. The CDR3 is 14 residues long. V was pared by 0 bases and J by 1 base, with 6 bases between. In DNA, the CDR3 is TGTGCCATCAGTGAGTCGATATCCCAAGAGACCCAGTACTTC. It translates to CAISESISQETQYF.

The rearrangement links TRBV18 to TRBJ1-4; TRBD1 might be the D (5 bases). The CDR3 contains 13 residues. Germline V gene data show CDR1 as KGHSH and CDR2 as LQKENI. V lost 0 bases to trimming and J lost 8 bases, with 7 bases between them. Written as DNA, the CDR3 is TGTGCCAGCTCACCACCCAGGGTGGAAAAACTGTTTTTT. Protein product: CASSPPRVEKLFF.

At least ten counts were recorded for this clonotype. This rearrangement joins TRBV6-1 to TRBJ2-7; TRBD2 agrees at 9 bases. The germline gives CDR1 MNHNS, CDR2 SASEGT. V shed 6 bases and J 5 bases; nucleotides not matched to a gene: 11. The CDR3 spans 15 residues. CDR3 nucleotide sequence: TGTGCCAGCAGCCCGCGGGAGGGCTTTATCAACGAGCAGTACTTC. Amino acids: CASSPREGFINEQYF.

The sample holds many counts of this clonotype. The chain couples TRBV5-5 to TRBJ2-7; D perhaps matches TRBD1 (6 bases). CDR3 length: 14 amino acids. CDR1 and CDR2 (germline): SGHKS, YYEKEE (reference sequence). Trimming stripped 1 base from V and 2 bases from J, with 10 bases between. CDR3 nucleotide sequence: TGTGCCAGCAGCTTGATGGGGGCAACCTACGAGCAGTACTTC. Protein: CASSLMGATYEQYF.

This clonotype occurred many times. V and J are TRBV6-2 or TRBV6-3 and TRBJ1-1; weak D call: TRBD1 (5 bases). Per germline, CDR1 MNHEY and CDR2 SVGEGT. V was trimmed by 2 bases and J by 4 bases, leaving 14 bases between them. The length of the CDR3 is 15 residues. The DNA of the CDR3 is TGTGCCAGCAGTTACAGGTCAGGGAGTGGCACTGAAGCTTTCTTT. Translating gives CASSYRSGSGTEAFF.

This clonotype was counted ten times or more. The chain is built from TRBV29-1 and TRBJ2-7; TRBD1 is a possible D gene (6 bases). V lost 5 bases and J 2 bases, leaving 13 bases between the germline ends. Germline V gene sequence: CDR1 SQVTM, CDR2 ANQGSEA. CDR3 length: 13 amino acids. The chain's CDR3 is CSVIETGTYEQYF. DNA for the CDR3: TGCAGCGTTATCGAAACAGGGACCTACGAGCAGTACTTC.

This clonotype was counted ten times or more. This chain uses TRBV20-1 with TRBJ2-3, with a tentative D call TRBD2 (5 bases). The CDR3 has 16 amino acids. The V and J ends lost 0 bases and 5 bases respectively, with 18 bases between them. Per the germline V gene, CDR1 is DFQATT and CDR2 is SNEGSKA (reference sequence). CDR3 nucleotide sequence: TGCAGTGCTAGAGATAGGCTAGCCGGGCGGAAAGATACGCAGTATTTT. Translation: CSARDRLAGRKDTQYF.

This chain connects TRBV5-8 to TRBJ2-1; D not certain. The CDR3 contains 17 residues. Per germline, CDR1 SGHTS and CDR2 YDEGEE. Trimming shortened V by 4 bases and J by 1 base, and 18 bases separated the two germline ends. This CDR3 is CASSPVGRSVSYNEQFF. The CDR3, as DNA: TGTGCCAGCAGCCCAGTGGGTCGGTCGGTATCCTACAATGAGCAGTTCTTC.

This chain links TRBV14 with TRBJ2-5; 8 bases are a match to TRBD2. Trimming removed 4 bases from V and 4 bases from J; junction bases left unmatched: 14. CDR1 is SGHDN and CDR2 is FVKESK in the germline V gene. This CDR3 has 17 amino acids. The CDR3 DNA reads TGTGCCAGCAGCCCGCTGGTAGCGGGATGGGTTGGAGAGACCCAGTACTTC. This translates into CASSPLVAGWVGETQYF. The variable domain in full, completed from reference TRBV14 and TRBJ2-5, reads EAGVTQFPSHSVIEKGQTVTLRCDPISGHDNLYWYRRVMGKEIKFLLHFVKESKQDESGMPNNRFLAERTGGTYSTLKVQPAELEDSGVYFCASSPLVAGWVGETQYFGPGTRLLVL.